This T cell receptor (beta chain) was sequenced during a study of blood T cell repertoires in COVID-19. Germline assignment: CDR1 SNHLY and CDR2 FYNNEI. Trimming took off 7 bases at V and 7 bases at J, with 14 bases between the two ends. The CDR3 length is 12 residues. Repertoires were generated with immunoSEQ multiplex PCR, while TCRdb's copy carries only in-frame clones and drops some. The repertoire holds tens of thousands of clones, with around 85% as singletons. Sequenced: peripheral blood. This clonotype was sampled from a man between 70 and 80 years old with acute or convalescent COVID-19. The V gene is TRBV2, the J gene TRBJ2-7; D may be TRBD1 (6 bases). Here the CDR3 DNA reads TGTGCCAGCAAAGAGTCAGGGGTTGAGCAGTACTTC. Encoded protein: CASKESGVEQYF.